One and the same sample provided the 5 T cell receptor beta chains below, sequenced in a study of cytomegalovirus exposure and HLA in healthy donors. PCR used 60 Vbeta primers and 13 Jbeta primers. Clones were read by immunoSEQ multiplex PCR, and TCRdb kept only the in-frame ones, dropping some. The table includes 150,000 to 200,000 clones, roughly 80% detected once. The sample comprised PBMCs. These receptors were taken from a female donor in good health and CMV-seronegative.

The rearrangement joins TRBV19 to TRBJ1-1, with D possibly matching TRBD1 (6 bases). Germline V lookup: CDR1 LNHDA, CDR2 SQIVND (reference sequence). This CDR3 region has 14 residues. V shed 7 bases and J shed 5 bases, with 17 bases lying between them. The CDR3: CASTPGHRATEAFF. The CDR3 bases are TGTGCCAGTACCCCGGGGCACAGGGCGACTGAAGCTTTCTTT.

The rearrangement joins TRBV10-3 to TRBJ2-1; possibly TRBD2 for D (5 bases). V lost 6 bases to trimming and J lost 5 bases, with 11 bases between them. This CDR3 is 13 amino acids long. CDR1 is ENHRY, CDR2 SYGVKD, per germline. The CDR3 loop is CAIREEPNNEQFF. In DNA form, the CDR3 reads TGTGCCATCAGGGAGGAACCTAACAATGAGCAGTTCTTC.

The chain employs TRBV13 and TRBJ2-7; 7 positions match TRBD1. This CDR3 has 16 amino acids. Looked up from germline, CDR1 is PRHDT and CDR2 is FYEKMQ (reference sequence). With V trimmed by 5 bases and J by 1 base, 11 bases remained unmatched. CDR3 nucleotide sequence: TGTGCCAGCAGCCCAGATCAGGGGGAGAGGTCCTACGAGCAGTACTTC. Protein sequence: CASSPDQGERSYEQYF.

CDR3 protein: CASSLGRGDPGANVLTF. The DNA of the CDR3 is TGTGCCAGCAGCTTGGGCAGGGGGGATCCCGGGGCCAACGTCCTGACTTTC. The chain recombines TRBV5-4 with TRBJ2-6; maybe TRBD1 (7 bases). V was pared by 0 bases and J by 4 bases, with 14 bases between. This CDR3 is 17 amino acids long. The V gene's germline CDR1 is SGHNT and CDR2 YYREEE (reference sequence).

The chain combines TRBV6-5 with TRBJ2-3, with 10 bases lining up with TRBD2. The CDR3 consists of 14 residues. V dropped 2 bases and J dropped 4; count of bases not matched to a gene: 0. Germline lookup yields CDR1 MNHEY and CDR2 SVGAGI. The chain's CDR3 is CASSYTSGADTQYF. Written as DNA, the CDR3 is TGTGCCAGCAGTTACACTAGCGGGGCAGATACGCAGTATTTT.